The present entry profiles one T cell receptor (beta chain) with its context. Its target is unknown. This record belongs to a study of cytomegalovirus exposure and HLA in healthy donors. Overall study findings and caveats: In a later analysis, CMV-associated beta chains were mostly HLA-associated, it appeared.

The PCR was carried out with 60 Vbeta primers and 13 Jbeta primers. TCRdb's table, derived via immunoSEQ multiplex PCR, lists solely in-frame clones and lacks some. The data hold about 96,000 clones, with roughly 74% observed a single time. V was pared by 5 bases and J by 0 bases, with 1 base of the junction left unmatched. Germline V gene data show CDR1 as MNHNS and CDR2 as SASEGT. The CDR3 is 15 amino acids. The clonotype was recovered from a woman in her 70s in good health and CMV-seropositive. Sequences were obtained from PBMCs. The chain recombines TRBV6-1 with TRBJ2-7; 13 bases match TRBD2. CDR3 loop: CASSWTSGSSYEQYF. In nucleotides, the CDR3 is TGTGCCAGCAGTTGGACTAGCGGGAGCTCCTACGAGCAGTACTTC.